This TCR beta chain was captured in a study of cytomegalovirus exposure and HLA in healthy donors (dated by TCRdb to about 2017). About the full investigation: An earlier analysis of around 600 of the donors reported approximately 270 Gb of sequence data and 120 million or so unique TCR beta sequences from 150 million to 200 million T cells. An early release covering roughly 600 HLA-typed donors comprised about 300 gigabases of sequencing data and around 80 million unique TCR sequences. Of the 300 to 400 genotyped donors, 81% fell in the genetic ancestry cluster associated with self-reported Caucasian donors. The study aimed to test whether cataloging public T cell receptors could reveal signatures of past pathogen exposure. Using immunosequencing, the study profiled T cell repertoires from 666 subjects and related those repertoires to cytomegalovirus serostatus. In addition to the first cohort of 500 to 850 subjects, a separate validation cohort of around 110 different subjects was used. To predict cytomegalovirus infection status, the study combined high-throughput TCR immunosequencing, statistical association of individual TCRs with disease status, and machine learning. To study patterns of TCR occurrence, a later analysis re-analyzed previously published TCR beta repertoires from 666 donors and added high-resolution HLA genotyping. In the later analysis, no new phenotypic data were used to find candidate immune exposures; instead, reliance was placed on TCR beta sequences and their occurrence across donors. To decide whether each TCR beta V gene segment behaved as functional or pseudogenic, an earlier analysis of approximately 600 of the donors relied on high-throughput TCR beta sequencing. Alongside the repertoire data, information on donor age, sex, ethnicity and CMV serostatus was compiled. A later genetic analysis used genome-wide SNP genotypes for about three fifths of the 666 donors, treating that subset as a discovery cohort. All discovery cohort repertoires had been generated using a single sequencing platform. Both class I and class II loci were covered by HLA typing, at four-digit resolution. Typing coverage varied by locus: about 629-630 donors for A, B, C, DRB1 and DQB1; around 560 for DQA1; more than 600 for DPA1; approximately 490 for DPB1. Roughly 5 DR-DQ haplotypes were treated as single units for association and clustering because of strong linkage in the cohort. Among some 410 genotyped donors of the cohort, an average of approximately 240,000 unique TCR beta nucleotide sequences was sequenced per donor, of which 15% to 20% were non-productive.

The library was produced with the immunoSEQ multiplex PCR assay. A mixture of 60 forward primers for TCR Vbeta segments and 13 reverse primers for TCR Jbeta segments was used in the multiplex PCR. Amplification of the CDR3 region of rearranged TCR beta genes was performed with a multiplex PCR assay on genomic DNA. On the Illumina HiSeq System, the amplified TCR beta libraries were sequenced as 87-base-pair reads. The source study handled its data this way. A later analysis tallied tens of millions of unique TCR beta chains across the 640 or so repertoires, and about 12 million of those chains were shared by two or more donors. To remove PCR and sequencing errors, raw reads were error-corrected and collapsed into unique sequences using a nearest-neighbor algorithm that merged closely related sequences. V, D and J gene segments were assigned by aligning CDR3 sequences to IMGT reference sequences. For a sequence to be retained, a match of at least six nucleotides to both a V gene segment and a J gene segment was required. Rearrangements were called productive when the CDR3 lacked stop codons and stayed in frame with V and J; all others were non-productive. Following IMGT convention, CDR3 was defined as the stretch from the second conserved V-encoded cysteine to the conserved J-encoded phenylalanine. The earlier analysis of roughly 590 of the donors excluded sequences that lacked an unambiguous match to a single V gene segment. In an earlier analysis of 587 of the donors, V segments were called functional above 56.7% productive rearrangements and were called segregating when the between-donor standard deviation exceeded 5%. A statistical classification framework was built for diagnosing cytomegalovirus status from the catalog of TCR beta chain sequences. A later analysis assigned V and J genes by comparing TCR nucleotide sequences with IMGT/GENE-DB human TR gene sequences. Using the TCRdist pipeline, a later analysis assigned CDR3 sequences along with most-parsimonious VDJ recombination scenarios. A later analysis defined each TCR beta chain by its CDR3 amino acid sequence plus V-gene family, and excluded reads lacking a unique V-gene family. In a later analysis, 500 to 700 highly shared, low-generation-probability nucleotide sequences were removed to address suspected cross-contamination and a sequencing artifact. A later analysis calculated a clonal expansion index for each public chain from normalized within-repertoire ranks of inferred template counts. Generation probabilities in a later analysis came from a VDJ recombination model fitted to out-of-frame rearrangements, and those results were checked against IGoR. Hypergeometric tests were used in a later analysis to score TCR-TCR, TCR-HLA and TCR-CMV co-occurrence, with a repertoire-size bias correction applied to the TCR pairs. To estimate false discovery rates, a later analysis permuted the HLA or CMV assignments 20 times. In a later analysis, co-occurring TCRs were grouped using DBSCAN, and TCRdist sequence similarity was added for clustering within HLA-allele-positive subsets. Co-occurrence clustering excluded repertoires with fewer than 30,000 or more than 120,000 public chains, plus five with anomalous nucleotide sharing. TCRdb carries this immuneACCESS record with in-frame sequences only. Its versions omit some clonotypes, under half of them owing to an unresolved V gene in the studies checked, with the rest unexplained. Clone size and V and J calls were adopted from that table, with D and trimming inferred from the DNA. The sample yields tens of thousands of clones; about 80% were counted once. The ten top clones hold approximately 3.5% of the sample.

In total, roughly 670 healthy bone marrow donors made up the cohort. All cohort members were sampled while nominally healthy, although unrecorded immune exposures were likely present. The donor tested CMV seronegative, placing the donor among the approximately 400 seronegative members of the cohort. Every donor gave a peripheral blood sample, and the peripheral blood mononuclear cells from that sample were used for TCR beta sequencing. The Qiagen DNeasy Blood Extraction Kit was used to extract genomic DNA from the blood cell samples. A remark on this clone: No cognate antigen has been identified for it. No quality values exist for individual bases; no much larger clone is one base distant.

On the study overall, not on this receptor specifically: When HLA alleles, especially DR and DQ, strongly co-occurred, attributing TCR associations to individual alleles was difficult. A further reported finding was that TCR beta sequences accurately predicted the HLA-A and HLA-B alleles for most subjects in the first cohort. A few of the identified cytomegalovirus-associated TCR beta chains were confirmed in vitro to be specific for cytomegalovirus antigens. Broadly in line with IMGT annotations, most TCR beta V segments showed up in productive rearrangements about 90% or about 30% of the time in an earlier analysis of around 550 of the donors. CMV serostatus was the only immune exposure information available for the cohort. According to a later genetic analysis, donors in an Asian-associated ancestry cluster had fewer N-insertions in productive TCRs than the roughly 670-donor mean. The authors suggested that the approach could potentially be extended to other disease states and immunological phenotypes. V-gene and J-gene trimming of TCR beta chains was associated with a missense DCLRE1C variant in a later genetic analysis, and the association was replicated in an independent cohort. Most TCR sequences were seen in very few donors, while some public TCRs were found in many individuals. This cohort had only TCR beta chains sequenced, and the lack of alpha or paired-chain data limited which features could be detected. A later analysis found that HLA-associated TCR beta chains were more clonally expanded and had lower generation probabilities than equally common non-associated chains. In both the original and validation cohorts, the classifier was reported to diagnose cytomegalovirus status with high specificity and sensitivity. Because counts were too low, 15 to 20 rarely observed V segments, including chromosome 9 orphons, were excluded from the earlier analysis of several hundred of the donors. According to a later analysis, parvovirus B19, influenza, CMV and Epstein-Barr virus appeared linked to several top co-occurrence clusters. The presence/absence analyses assumed that sequencing depth was roughly uniform across donors, and that assumption may not be true. In a later analysis, TCR association rates were found to vary across HLA loci, with the most associated TCRs seen for DRB1 alleles and the fewest for HLA-C alleles. In the study, 164 TCR beta chains were listed as associated with cytomegalovirus. Linkage disequilibrium might explain the correlated functional status among segregating V segments, but an unknown experimental factor could not be excluded. A later analysis found that most CMV-associated TCR beta chains appeared HLA-restricted, with HLA associations seemingly driven largely by CMV exposure. A group of highly shared sequence variants was considered likely to be a technical artifact of the sequencing pipeline. At a false discovery rate of 0.05, a later analysis linked 16,951 TCR beta sequences to specific HLA alleles. Because HLA typing was unavailable for some donors at each locus, only the typed subset was used in association tests.

The origin of this receptor is a woman in her thirties or forties in good health and CMV-seronegative. Sequencing used PBMCs.

At the DNA level, the sequence is TGTGCCAGCAGCCATACTAGCGGGAGGGCCGGTTTCCAAAATGAGCAGTTCTTC. It codes for CASSHTSGRAGFQNEQFF. The sequence links TRBV7-2 to TRBJ2-1, with TRBD2 identical over 13 junction bases. V has 5 bases trimmed and J has 7 bases trimmed; junction bases matching no gene number 14. Looking up the germline V gene yields CDR1 SGHTA and CDR2 FQGNSA. Inclusive of the bounding cysteine and phenylalanine, the CDR3 is 18 residues long. The kept DNA is CDR3 alone, 54 bases in frame from the first base.